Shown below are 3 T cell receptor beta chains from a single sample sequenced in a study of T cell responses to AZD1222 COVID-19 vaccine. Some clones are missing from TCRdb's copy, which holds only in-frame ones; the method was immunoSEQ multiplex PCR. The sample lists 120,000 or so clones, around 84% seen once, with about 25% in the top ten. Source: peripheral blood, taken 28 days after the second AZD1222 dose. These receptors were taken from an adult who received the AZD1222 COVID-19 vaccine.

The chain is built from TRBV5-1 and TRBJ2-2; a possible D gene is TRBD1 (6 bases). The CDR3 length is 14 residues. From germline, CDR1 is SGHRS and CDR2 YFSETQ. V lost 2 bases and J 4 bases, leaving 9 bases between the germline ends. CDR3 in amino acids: CASSFGDTTGELFF. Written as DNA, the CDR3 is TGCGCCAGCAGCTTCGGGGACACCACCGGGGAGCTGTTTTTT.

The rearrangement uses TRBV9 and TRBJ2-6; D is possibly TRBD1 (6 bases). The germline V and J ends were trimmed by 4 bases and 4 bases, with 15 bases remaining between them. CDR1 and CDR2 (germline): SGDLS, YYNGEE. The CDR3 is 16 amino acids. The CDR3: CASSQQRGKGANVLTF. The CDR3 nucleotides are TGTGCCAGCAGCCAACAAAGGGGGAAGGGGGCCAACGTCCTGACTTTC.

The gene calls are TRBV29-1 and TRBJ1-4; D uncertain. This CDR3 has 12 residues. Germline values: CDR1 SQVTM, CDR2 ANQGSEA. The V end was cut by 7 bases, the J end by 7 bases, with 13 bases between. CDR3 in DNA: TGCAGCGGGGCCGCGGGATCTGAAAAACTGTTTTTT. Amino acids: CSGAAGSEKLFF.